The present TCR beta chain was sequenced within a study of T cells in Graves' hyperthyroidism and ophthalmopathy. Study-wide background: Blood from the periphery was taken at initial diagnosis, before any treatment.

Stable Graves' hyperthyroidism denoted no ophthalmopathy progression over 18 months. Disease duration under 2 months; hyperthyroidism patients were aged 18 to 65. Study-level points and caveats: A model built on 13 V-J features separated ophthalmopathy from stable hyperthyroidism.

Amplified TCR beta CDR3 regions came from RNA transcripts. The TCR CDR3 first-round RT-PCR relied on the HTBI primer set. From the multiplex PCR reads, TCRdb called clonotypes with MiXCR, one entry per CDR3 protein. The top ten clones hold roughly 49% of a sample with about 340,000 distinct CDR3 sequences, about 18% of them seen once. Points on this clonotype: Its specificity is unknown.

The length of the CDR3 is 16 residues. The trim removed 2 bases at V and 5 bases at J, leaving 11 bases unmatched. The germline CDR1 and CDR2 sequences are MDHEN and SYDVKM. Sequencing was done on a sample of blood. The receptor's source is a woman in her fifties or sixties with Graves' hyperthyroidism. The chain carries TRBV28 and TRBJ2-7, with TRBD1 matching 8 bases. For the CDR3, the DNA is TGTGCCAGCAGTTTACGACAGGGGATCTCCTTAGACGAGCAGTACTTC. The encoded protein is CASSLRQGISLDEQYF.